This TCR beta chain was found in a study of technical replicates of blood from four donors. CDR1 and CDR2 (germline): LNHNV, YYDKDF (reference sequence). After removal of 4 bases from V and 6 bases from J, the junction contained 10 bases not matched to a gene. The CDR3 has 15 amino acids. Method: immunoSEQ multiplex PCR; TCRdb's copy keeps in-frame clones and lacks some. The sample holds tens of thousands of clones; about 90% are singletons and the top ten take 0.35% to 0.45%. V usage is TRBV15 and J usage is TRBJ1-1; 8 bases map to TRBD1. The sequenced sample consisted of T cells isolated from PBMCs. The sequence was collected from a human donor in good health. CDR3 DNA sequence: TGTGCCACCAGCAAAGACAGGGGCTTGTTCCCTGAAGCTTTCTTT. It specifies CATSKDRGLFPEAFF. The full variable domain, its missing parts supplied by reference TRBV15 and TRBJ1-1, is DAMVIQNPRYQVTQFGKPVTLSCSQTLNHNVMYWYQQKSSQAPKLLFHYYDKDFNNEADTPDNFQSRRPNTSFCFLDIRSPGLGDTAMYLCATSKDRGLFPEAFFGQGTRLTVV.